This T cell receptor (beta chain) was captured by sequencing in a study of T cell responses to AZD1222 COVID-19 vaccine. Study findings and constraints: The study found Spike-specific TCR breadth and depth rose after two AZD1222 doses. Repertoires were obtained solely post-peak T cell response. Regions left unmutated in variants are reportedly the target of nearly half of spike-specific TCRs.

Sequencing used immunoSEQ multiplex PCR; TCRdb keeps in-frame clones, though not all of them. This sample has 200,000 to 250,000 clones, with under 95% found just once. There are 14 residues in the CDR3. The germline gives CDR1 MNHEY, CDR2 SVGEGT. The V end lost 4 bases, the J end lost 1 base, and 10 bases lay between the germline ends. Note on this clone: Its target is not known.

The V call is TRBV6-2 or TRBV6-3, the J call TRBJ1-1, with D possibly being TRBD1 (5 bases). The receptor comes from an adult in good health. Sample: peripheral blood, taken on day 0 of MenACWY control vaccination. The CDR3, as DNA: TGTGCCAGCAGTTTCCCTACAGGGAACACTGAAGCTTTCTTT. This gives the protein CASSFPTGNTEAFF.